A single sample is the source of the 20 T cell receptor beta chains below, sequenced in a study of cytomegalovirus exposure and HLA in healthy donors. 60 Vbeta and 13 Jbeta primers were used in PCR. TCRdb keeps only in-frame clones here, not all; method: immunoSEQ multiplex PCR. Seen here are around 200,000 clones, under 85% observed once, and the top ten hold around 1.7%. Sequencing was performed on PBMCs. Receptors were obtained from a man aged 50-60 years in good health and CMV-seronegative.

This clone was observed a handful of times. The V call is TRBV27, the J call TRBJ1-1, with TRBD1 matching 9 bases. V was clipped by 5 bases and J by 5 bases; unmatched bases: 12. Germline assignment: CDR1 MNHEY and CDR2 SMNVEV (reference sequence). This CDR3 is 16 amino acids long. CDR3 protein: CASSPGQGLRRTEAFF. CDR3 nucleotides: TGTGCCAGCAGTCCCGGACAGGGGTTAAGGAGGACTGAAGCTTTCTTT.

The chain carries TRBV28 and TRBJ1-2; D gene unclear. V was cut by 5 bases and J by 0 bases, with 7 bases left in between. The CDR3 loop spans 13 amino acids. Germline CDR1 reads MDHEN; CDR2 reads SYDVKM. CDR3 residues: CASSRGSNYGYTF. The CDR3 nucleotides are TGTGCCAGCAGTCGGGGATCTAACTATGGCTACACCTTC.

V usage is TRBV5-6 and J usage is TRBJ2-5; 8 bases map to TRBD1. Matching the DNA end better, TRBJ2-7 makes the J call doubtful. In germline, CDR1 is SGHDT, CDR2 YYEEEE. The CDR3 has 15 residues. CDR3 loop: CASSSRDRSRYEQYF. CDR3 sequence (DNA): TGTGCCAGCAGCTCCCGGGACAGGTCTAGGTACGAGCAGTACTTC.

This rearrangement joins TRBV5-1 to TRBJ1-2; 8 bases match TRBD1. CDR1 SGHRS and CDR2 YFSETQ come from the germline V gene. The CDR3 has 15 residues. V was pared by 0 bases and J by 1 base, with 2 bases of the junction left unmatched. The CDR3 DNA reads as TGCGCCAGCAGCTTGGAGGGACAGGTTAACTATGGCTACACCTTC. Its translation is CASSLEGQVNYGYTF.

This chain uses TRBV5-1 with TRBJ1-1, with TRBD1 identical over 8 bases. This CDR3 spans 16 amino acids. J was trimmed by 1 base and V by 0 bases; bases with no gene match: 5. The germline gives CDR1 SGHRS, CDR2 YFSETQ. CDR3 amino acids: CASSLAGGVGNTEAFF. The CDR3 DNA follows: TGCGCCAGCAGCTTGGCAGGGGGCGTAGGGAACACTGAAGCTTTCTTT.

This clone has more than one count but fewer than ten. This chain links TRBV27 with TRBJ2-7; perhaps TRBD2 as D (6 bases). CDR3 size: 14 residues. Between the trimmed V and J ends, which lost 1 base and 6 bases, there was a span of 13 bases. Germline V CDR1 and CDR2: MNHEY, SMNVEV (reference sequence). CDR3 sequence: CASSLYGSRTEQYF. As DNA, the CDR3 is TGTGCCAGCAGTTTATACGGGAGTCGGACCGAGCAGTACTTC.

This clone was seen just once. The V call is TRBV27, the J call TRBJ1-3; a possible D gene is TRBD1 (5 bases). CDR3 size: 16 residues. V lost 2 bases, J lost 0 bases, and 11 bases lay in between. Per germline, CDR1 MNHEY and CDR2 SMNVEV (reference sequence). The CDR3 region has the DNA TGTGCCAGCAGTTTAGGACACCCTCTCTCTGGAAACACCATATATTTT. This translates into CASSLGHPLSGNTIYF.

CDR3 nucleotides: TGTGCCAGCAGCTCCTCTGGGACTAGCGGGAGTGGGAATGAGCAGTTCTTC. It specifies CASSSSGTSGSGNEQFF. The chain couples TRBV9 to TRBJ2-1, with 14 bases matching TRBD2. Germline-derived CDR1 and CDR2 are SGDLS and YYNGEE. The CDR3 is 17 residues long. With 4 bases clipped from V and 7 bases from J, the junction kept 10 bases outside the gene matches.

The rearrangement uses TRBV2 and TRBJ2-5; maybe TRBD2 (6 bases). This CDR3 comprises 16 residues. The V end lost 5 bases, the J end lost 2 bases, and 18 bases lay between the germline ends. Germline CDR1 and CDR2: SNHLY and FYNNEI. The CDR3 sequence: CASSWNMAGIQETQYF. The CDR3 nucleotides are TGTGCCAGCAGTTGGAATATGGCGGGAATACAAGAGACCCAGTACTTC.

V is TRBV27 and J is TRBJ2-5, with TRBD2 identical over 7 bases. CDR1 and CDR2 from the germline V gene are MNHEY and SMNVEV (reference sequence). The CDR3 is 14 amino acids. The ends lost 0 bases at V and 2 bases at J; junction bases unmatched: 0. The CDR3 DNA reads TGTGCCAGCAGTTTATCGCGGGGGCAAGAGACCCAGTACTTC. It translates to CASSLSRGQETQYF.

This rearrangement joins TRBV4-1 to TRBJ2-7; D may be TRBD2 (6 bases). Trimming stripped 0 bases from V and 6 bases from J, with 15 bases between. Germline values: CDR1 MGHRA, CDR2 YSYEKL. CDR3 length: 15 amino acids. In nucleotides, the CDR3 is TGCGCCAGCAGCCAAGATCTAACGGGAGCTCTCGAGCAGTACTTC. It codes for CASSQDLTGALEQYF.

The genes are TRBV9 and TRBJ2-5; TRBD2 matches 14 bases. V gave up 1 base and J gave up 7 bases; unmatched junction bases: 12. Germline lookup yields CDR1 SGDLS and CDR2 YYNGEE. CDR3 length equals 18 residues. The CDR3 bases are TGTGCCAGCAGCGTAACCCCCCTCGGGACTAGCGGGAGTGGGACCCAGTACTTC. Translating it yields CASSVTPLGTSGSGTQYF.

The chain has TRBV7-3 and TRBJ2-5; possibly TRBD1 for D (5 bases). The J call may be wrong; the DNA end is better matched by TRBJ2-7. CDR1 and CDR2 from the germline V gene are SGHTA and FQGTGA. The CDR3 totals 13 residues. The CDR3 coding sequence is TGTGCCAGCAGCTTGGTCCAGGGAACCGAGCAGTACTTC. This codes for CASSLVQGTEQYF.

This sequence joins TRBV4-1 and TRBJ1-4, with TRBD1 matching over 10 bases. The germline gives CDR1 MGHRA, CDR2 YSYEKL. The CDR3 contains 15 residues. Trimming took 6 bases from V and 6 from J; bases not matched to a gene: 7. The CDR3 DNA is TGCGCCAGCAGGCAACGACAGGGGGCGTATGAAAAACTGTTTTTT. As protein: CASRQRQGAYEKLFF.

The CDR3 coding sequence is TGTGCCAGCAGCTTTGGGGGCTACTATGGCTACACCTTC. Its translation is CASSFGGYYGYTF. V gene TRBV5-8 combines with J gene TRBJ1-2, with D possibly being TRBD1 (6 bases). The CDR3 is 13 amino acids. Trimming took 2 bases from V and 3 from J, leaving 8 bases between them. Germline values: CDR1 SGHTS, CDR2 YDEGEE.

V and J are TRBV28 and TRBJ1-5; 7 bases line up with TRBD1. The V gene's germline CDR1 is MDHEN and CDR2 SYDVKM. V dropped 5 bases and J dropped 0; count of bases not matched to a gene: 7. The length of the CDR3 is 16 residues. The CDR3 sequence is CASSLVTGYSNQPQHF. The CDR3 region has the DNA TGTGCCAGCAGTCTTGTGACAGGGTATAGCAATCAGCCCCAGCATTTT.

V gene TRBV5-1 combines with J gene TRBJ2-5, with TRBD2 identical over 9 bases. CDR3 length: 13 amino acids. Trimming removed 5 bases from V and 4 bases from J; junction bases left unmatched: 3. CDR1 and CDR2 from the germline V gene are SGHRS and YFSETQ. CDR3 sequence: CASRLAGLETQYF. In DNA form, the CDR3 reads TGCGCCAGCAGGCTAGCGGGATTAGAGACCCAGTACTTC.

This chain connects TRBV7-2 to TRBJ2-3; 14 nucleotides match TRBD2. The CDR3 spans 16 residues. Trimming at V came to 4 bases and at J to 5 bases, leaving 5 bases not matched to a gene. Germline CDR1 is SGHTA and CDR2 is FQGNSA. CDR3 DNA sequence: TGTGCCAGCAGCTCCCCGGGACTAGCGGGAGTAGATACGCAGTATTTT. It translates to CASSSPGLAGVDTQYF. The full variable domain, in which reference TRBV7-2 and TRBJ2-3 provide the parts outside the CDR3, is GAGVSQSPSNKVTEKGKDVELRCDPISGHTALYWYRQSLGQGLEFLIYFQGNSAPDKSGLPSDRFSAERTGGSVSTLTIQRTQQEDSAVYLCASSSPGLAGVDTQYFGPGTRLTVL.

This sequence joins TRBV6-5 and TRBJ1-2; D gene uncertain. CDR3 length: 16 residues. CDR1 is MNHEY, CDR2 SVGAGI, per germline. The V gene lost 0 bases and the J gene lost 8 bases, with 19 bases spanning the gap. The CDR3 here is CASSYSSSRSTRGYTF. CDR3 nucleotide sequence: TGTGCCAGCAGTTACTCGAGTAGCAGATCGACTCGGGGCTACACCTTC.

This chain uses TRBV4-2 with TRBJ2-3; perhaps TRBD1 as D (6 bases). Looked up from germline, CDR1 is LGHNA and CDR2 is YNFKEQ. There are 13 residues in the CDR3. V was clipped by 5 bases and J by 4 bases, with 10 bases between them. The CDR3 spells CASSLQGSDTQYF. CDR3 nucleotides: TGTGCCAGCAGCTTACAGGGATCAGATACGCAGTATTTT.